These T cell receptor beta chains were read from a single sample in a study of cytomegalovirus exposure and HLA in healthy donors. The repertoire was sequenced with immunoSEQ multiplex PCR; TCRdb's copy has only in-frame clones and lacks some. The sample records approximately 160,000 clones, roughly four fifths being singletons. Source material: PBMCs. The receptor set was obtained from a man between 40 and 49 years old in good health and CMV-seronegative. CDR3s include the opening cysteine and the closing phenylalanine or tryptophan. Fields, in order: clone size, J gene, V gene, D gene, CDR3 DNA, CDR3 protein. A D gene is named only where the DNA matches it firmly. The size field is filled for only some rows; it gives once, few, many or a size class.

>once|TRBJ1-5|TRBV27|.
TGTGCCAGCAGTCGGGCGGGGGGGCCCTCTAATCAGCCCCAGCATTTT
CASSRAGGPSNQPQHF
>.|TRBJ2-4|TRBV5-1|TRBD1
TGCGCCAGCAGCATCGCGGGACAGGCCAAAAACAGTCAGTACTTC
CASSIAGQAKNSQYF
>.|TRBJ1-2|TRBV10-3|.
TGTGCCATCAGTGAGTCTCGGCAGGGGAAAGGCTACACCTTC
CAISESRQGKGYTF
>.|TRBJ2-1|TRBV7-9|TRBD2
TGTGCCAGCAGCCCTGTCCCCACTAGCGGGAGGGCCAATGAGCAGTTCTTC
CASSPVPTSGRANEQFF
>few|TRBJ1-2|TRBV7-9|TRBD1
TGTTCCAGCAGACACCGGACTCAGGGGGCCGAGGAAGGCTACACCTTC
CSSRHRTQGAEEGYTF
>.|TRBJ1-2|TRBV7-9|TRBD1
TGTGCCAGCAGTAGGGACAGCTACTATGGCTACACCTTC
CASSRDSYYGYTF
>.|TRBJ2-5|TRBV5-1|TRBD2
TGCGCCAGCAGCCGGACTAGCGGGGAAGAGACCCAGTACTTC
CASSRTSGEETQYF
>.|TRBJ1-5|TRBV27|.
TGTGCCAGCAGCCGCTGGGGGGACAATCAGCCCCAGCATTTT
CASSRWGDNQPQHF
>.|TRBJ1-2|TRBV25-1|.
TGTGCCAGCAGTCCATGGGGAGACGGGATCTATGGCTACACCTTC
CASSPWGDGIYGYTF
>.|TRBJ2-1|TRBV11-2|.
TGTGCCAGCAGCTTAGTCGGGAGCTCCTACAATGAGCAGTTCTTC
CASSLVGSSYNEQFF
>.|TRBJ1-4|TRBV18|.
TGTGCCAGCTCACCAATATCCGGGACTAATGAAAAACTGTTTTTT
CASSPISGTNEKLFF
>.|TRBJ1-2|TRBV4-1|.
TGCGCCAGCTCGGCTAACTATGGCTACACCTTC
CASSANYGYTF
>.|TRBJ2-7|TRBV6-1|TRBD2
TGTGCCACCGAGGAGGCGGGGCGGGGGTACGAGCAGTACTTC
CATEEAGRGYEQYF
>.|TRBJ1-1|TRBV5-4|.
TGTGCCAGCAGCTTGGGGCAGATTGAAGCTTTCTTT
CASSLGQIEAFF
>.|TRBJ2-3|TRBV9|TRBD2
TGTGCCAGCAGCGTAGCTGGGGCTAGCGGGAGGACTCCCACAGATACGCAGTATTTT
CASSVAGASGRTPTDTQYF
>few|TRBJ1-5|TRBV28|TRBD1
TGTGCCAGCAGTTTGGGGACAGGGAGAAATCAGCCCCAGCATTTT
CASSLGTGRNQPQHF
>.|TRBJ2-3|TRBV9|.
TGTGCCAGCAGCGGTCAGGGAAGGGTATCTAGCACAGATACGCAGTATTTT
CASSGQGRVSSTDTQYF
>.|TRBJ2-3|TRBV11-3|TRBD2
TGTGCCAGCAGCAGGGGACTAGCGGGAGTCGGCACAGATACGCAGTATTTT
CASSRGLAGVGTDTQYF
>few|TRBJ2-7|TRBV6-5|TRBD1
TGTGCCAGCACCACGAGGCAGGGGGCCGAGCAGTACTTC
CASTTRQGAEQYF
>.|TRBJ2-1|TRBV7-3|.
TGTGCCAGCAGCTCCGACCGGGATGAGCAGTTCTTC
CASSSDRDEQFF
>.|TRBJ1-6|TRBV27|.
TGTGCCAGCAGAATGATAGCCCTCGTGGATTCACCCCTCCACTTT
CASRMIALVDSPLHF
>few|TRBJ2-3|TRBV28|TRBD2
TGTGCCAGCAGTTTTACGAGAAAGCGGGACGGAGGTACGCAGTATTTT
CASSFTRKRDGGTQYF
>.|TRBJ2-1|TRBV6-5|.
TGTGCCAGCAGTTCAGTGCCAGGGCCCTACAATGAGCAGTTCTTC
CASSSVPGPYNEQFF
>once|TRBJ2-3|TRBV7-3|TRBD2
TGTGCCAGCAGCTTTAGCGGGGGCACAGATACGCAGTATTTT
CASSFSGGTDTQYF
>.|TRBJ2-7|TRBV19|TRBD1
TGTGCCAGTAGCGACAGGGGGCCGTCGTACGAGCAGTACTTC
CASSDRGPSYEQYF
>.|TRBJ2-2|TRBV5-1|TRBD2
TGCGCCAGCAGCTTGCTAGCGGGAGAGACCGGGGAGCTGTTTTTT
CASSLLAGETGELFF
>.|TRBJ1-2|TRBV6-5|.
TGTGCCAGCAGCGGGGGAACTCGTGGCTACACCTTC
CASSGGTRGYTF
>.|TRBJ2-7|TRBV19|.
TGTGCCAGTAGTAGCACCGGGACACCCACTGACGAGCAGTACTTC
CASSSTGTPTDEQYF
>.|TRBJ1-1|TRBV13|.
TGTGCCAGCAGCTTTTACAGGGATGAAGCTTTCTTT
CASSFYRDEAFF
>.|TRBJ2-2|TRBV4-2|TRBD2
TGTGCCAGCAGCCAAGATAGGACTAGCGGAACCGGGGAGCTGTTTTTT
CASSQDRTSGTGELFF
>once|TRBJ2-7|TRBV9|.
TGTGCCAGCAGCGTAACAGGCTACGAGCAGTACTTC
CASSVTGYEQYF
>.|TRBJ1-1|TRBV5-1|.
TGCGCCAGCAGCTCTTCCTCTGAAGCTTTCTTT
CASSSSSEAFF
>once|TRBJ2-1|TRBV27|.
TGTGCCAGCAGTTTAATGAGGGTGGATGAGCAGTTCTTC
CASSLMRVDEQFF
>.|TRBJ2-3|TRBV4-1|.
TGCGCCAGCAGCCAACTGCGGGGCACAGATACGCAGTATTTT
CASSQLRGTDTQYF
>.|TRBJ2-7|TRBV28|.
TGTGCCAGCAGCGGAGGGGGGGAGGGCCAGTACGAGCAGTACTTC
CASSGGGEGQYEQYF